The source of this T cell receptor (beta chain) is a study of shared clonotypes between healthy human individuals. The study, taken as a whole, reports: It was the non-shared clonotypes that had lower generation probabilities than clonotypes shared by all four donors. Naive CD4 clonotypes overlapped across several donors at roughly 5.1%.

Germline CDR1 MNHNS, CDR2 SASEGT. V was pared by 7 bases and J by 7 bases, with 7 bases of the junction left unmatched. CDR3 length: 13 amino acids. About this clone itself: Its antigen is still unknown.

Authors' methods: Quality scores were absent from the junction-only immunoSEQ sequences, so filtering differed. Using immunoSEQ multiplex PCR, the repertoire was profiled, and TCRdb retains in-frame clones only, with some absent. V and J calls plus clone size are reproduced from that table; the DNA served to infer D and trimming. The sample comprises over a million clones, 70% to 80% of which are singletons, and around 1.5% rests with the top ten. The specimen was memory CD4+ T cells sorted from blood. Subset specified: CD45RA-negative fraction. The gene calls are TRBV6-1 and TRBJ1-2, with 9 positions matching TRBD1. The clonotype was recovered from a young man in good health. The CDR3 DNA follows: TGTGCCAGCACTATTGGACAGGGGAGTGGCTACACCTTC. Encoded protein: CASTIGQGSGYTF.